These T cell receptor beta chains were read from a single sample in a study of blood T cell repertoires in COVID-19. Using immunoSEQ multiplex PCR, the repertoire was profiled, and TCRdb retains in-frame clones only, with some absent. The sample lists 110,000 to 150,000 clones; over 70% were seen once. What was sequenced was PBMCs or T cells enriched from blood (not recorded which). These receptor sequences come from a man in his fifties or sixties who had recovered from COVID-19. CDR3s include the opening cysteine and the closing phenylalanine or tryptophan. The size field is filled for only some rows; it gives once, few, many or a size class.

TRBV28	NA	TRBJ1-2	12	CASSLWENGYTF
TRBV7-9	NA	TRBJ2-7	12	CASSRGIGRQYF
TRBV5-5	NA	TRBJ1-1	11	CASSRGGQAFF
TRBV2	NA	TRBJ1-1	13	CASSDGQGLWAFF
TRBV5-1	few	TRBJ1-1	13	CASRDRGGIEAFF
TRBV19	NA	TRBJ2-7	13	CASSRAGTYEQYF
TRBV27	NA	TRBJ2-2	15	CASSFRGRDTGELFF
TRBV5-1	once	TRBJ2-1	16	CASSFSGTGGSGEQFF
TRBV28	NA	TRBJ2-2	16	CASMPWGQGDTGELFF
TRBV2	NA	TRBJ1-1	13	CASSPDRGIEAFF
TRBV7-8	NA	TRBJ1-5	15	CASSLPTGVGQPQHF
TRBV2	NA	TRBJ1-1	14	CASSQQGSMGEAFF
TRBV28	NA	TRBJ1-5	15	CASTPGTGVVQPQHF
TRBV5-6	NA	TRBJ2-3	13	CASSRPRGDTQYF
TRBV19	NA	TRBJ2-2	15	CASSISGLLTGELFF
TRBV7-3	NA	TRBJ1-1	15	CASSLTTGLDTEAFF
TRBV10-3	NA	TRBJ1-1	11	CAIVGDTEAFF
TRBV5-1	once	TRBJ1-2	13	CASSFTENYGYTF
TRBV19	NA	TRBJ2-2	14	CASRPDRGRRELFF
TRBV27	many	TRBJ2-5	15	CASSSTDRAQETQYF
TRBV7-9	NA	TRBJ2-2	13	CASSYTGSGELFF
TRBV7-8	NA	TRBJ2-1	18	CASSLDGRGGSSYNEQFF
TRBV9	NA	TRBJ2-1	17	CASSPQGGASSINEQFF
TRBV5-3	NA	TRBJ2-7	15	CARSLGGGSSYEQYF
TRBV3-1/TRBV3-2	NA	TRBJ2-7	17	CASSQGGLAGAPYEQYF
TRBV12-3/TRBV12-4	NA	TRBJ1-2	13	CASSAGGTYGYTF
TRBV3-1/TRBV3-2	NA	TRBJ1-6	14	CASSQPSGGSPLHF
TRBV12-3/TRBV12-4	NA	TRBJ1-6	12	CASRRLASPLHF
TRBV24-1	NA	TRBJ2-2	16	CATSSSLQGRAGELFF
TRBV5-1	NA	TRBJ1-1	14	CASSPHDSNTEAFF
TRBV24-1	NA	TRBJ2-5	15	CATSDPRTAGETQYF
TRBV5-4	NA	TRBJ1-2	16	CASSLGGTTSTYGYTF
TRBV6-5	NA	TRBJ2-5	15	CASSRDPGLVETQYF
TRBV9	NA	TRBJ2-2	16	CASSVARGMDTGELFF
TRBV5-1	NA	TRBJ2-7	13	CASSLIPTGEQYF
TRBV30	NA	TRBJ1-6	13	CAWSVQGSTPLHF
TRBV24-1	few	TRBJ1-4	15	CATSTSRGTNEKLFF
TRBV21-1	NA	TRBJ1-2	11	CASTPRVGYTF
TRBV6-2/TRBV6-3	NA	TRBJ1-1	11	CASGLPREAFF
TRBV27	NA	TRBJ2-5	14	CASKLDRGHETQYF
TRBV5-4	NA	TRBJ2-1	16	CASSPRGGLAYNEQFF
TRBV30	once	TRBJ2-3	14	CAWSLAGGGDTQYF
TRBV3-1/TRBV3-2	NA	TRBJ2-3	11	CASSREDTQYF
TRBV5-1	NA	TRBJ1-1	15	CASSRGDRDLPVSFF
TRBV6-5	NA	TRBJ2-1	15	CASSPLIRQTNEQFF
TRBV4-1	NA	TRBJ2-5	16	CASSQIRDSSAETQYF
TRBV10-2	NA	TRBJ2-7	13	CASSDTGNYEQYF
TRBV3-1/TRBV3-2	NA	TRBJ1-2	14	CASSQETRAYGYTF
TRBV9	NA	TRBJ1-2	13	CASSAGDSYGYTF
TRBV19	NA	TRBJ1-5	13	CASSNSFGQPQHF
TRBV5-8	NA	TRBJ2-3	15	CASSFASGPTDTQYF
TRBV6-5	NA	TRBJ2-3	11	CASATSGTQYF